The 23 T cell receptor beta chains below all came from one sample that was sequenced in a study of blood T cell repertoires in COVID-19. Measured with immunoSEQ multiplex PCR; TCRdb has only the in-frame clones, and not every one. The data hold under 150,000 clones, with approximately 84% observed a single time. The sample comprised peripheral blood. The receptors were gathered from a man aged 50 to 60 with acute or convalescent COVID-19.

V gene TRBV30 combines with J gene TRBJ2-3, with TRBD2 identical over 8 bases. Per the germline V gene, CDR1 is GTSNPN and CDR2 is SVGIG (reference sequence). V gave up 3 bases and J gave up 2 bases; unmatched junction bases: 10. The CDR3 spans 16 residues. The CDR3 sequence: CAWSPLGGGPTDTQYF. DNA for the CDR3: TGTGCCTGGAGCCCCCTCGGGGGGGGTCCCACAGATACGCAGTATTTT.

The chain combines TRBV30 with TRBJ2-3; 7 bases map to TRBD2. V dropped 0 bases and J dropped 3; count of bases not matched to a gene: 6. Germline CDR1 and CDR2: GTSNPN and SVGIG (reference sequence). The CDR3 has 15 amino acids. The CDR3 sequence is CAWSVAMGGTDTQYF. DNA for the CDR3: TGTGCCTGGAGTGTCGCCATGGGGGGGACAGATACGCAGTATTTT. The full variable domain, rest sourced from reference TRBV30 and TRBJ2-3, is SQTIHQWPATLVQPVGSPLSLECTVEGTSNPNLYWYRQAAGRGLQLLFYSVGIGQISSEVPQNLSASRPQDRQFILSSKKLLLSDSGFYLCAWSVAMGGTDTQYFGPGTRLTVL.

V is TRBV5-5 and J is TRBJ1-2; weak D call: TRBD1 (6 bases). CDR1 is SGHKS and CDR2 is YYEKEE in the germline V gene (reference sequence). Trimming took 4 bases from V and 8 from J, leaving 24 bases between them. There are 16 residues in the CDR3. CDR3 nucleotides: TGTGCCAGCAGCCCGGGGGGGGCAGGATCGACCCTGGGCTACACCTTC. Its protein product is CASSPGGAGSTLGYTF.

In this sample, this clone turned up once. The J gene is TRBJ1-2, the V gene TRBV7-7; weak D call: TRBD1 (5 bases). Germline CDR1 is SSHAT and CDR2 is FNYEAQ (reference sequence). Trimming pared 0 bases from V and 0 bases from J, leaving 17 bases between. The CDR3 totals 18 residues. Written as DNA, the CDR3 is TGTGCCAGCAGCTTAGCTGGGGCGGAGGGTTTGTCTAACTATGGCTACACCTTC. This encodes CASSLAGAEGLSNYGYTF. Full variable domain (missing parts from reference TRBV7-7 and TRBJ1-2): GAGVSQSPRYKVTKRGQDVTLRCDPISSHATLYWYQQALGQGPEFLTYFNYEAQPDKSGLPSDRFSAERPEGSISTLTIQRTEQRDSAMYRCASSLAGAEGLSNYGYTFGSGTRLTVV.

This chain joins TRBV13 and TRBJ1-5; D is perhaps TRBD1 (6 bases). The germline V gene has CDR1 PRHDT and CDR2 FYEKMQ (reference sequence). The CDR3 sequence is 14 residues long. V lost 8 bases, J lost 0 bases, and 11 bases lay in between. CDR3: CASADSRSNQPQHF. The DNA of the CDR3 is TGTGCCAGCGCGGACAGTCGTAGCAATCAGCCCCAGCATTTT.

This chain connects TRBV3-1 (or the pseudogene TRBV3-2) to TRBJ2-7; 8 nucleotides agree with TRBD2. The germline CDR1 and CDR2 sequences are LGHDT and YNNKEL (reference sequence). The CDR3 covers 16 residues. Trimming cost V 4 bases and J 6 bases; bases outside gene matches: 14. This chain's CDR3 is CASSPATSPRGGEQYF. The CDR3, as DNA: TGTGCCAGCAGCCCGGCAACTAGTCCCCGGGGGGGCGAGCAGTACTTC.

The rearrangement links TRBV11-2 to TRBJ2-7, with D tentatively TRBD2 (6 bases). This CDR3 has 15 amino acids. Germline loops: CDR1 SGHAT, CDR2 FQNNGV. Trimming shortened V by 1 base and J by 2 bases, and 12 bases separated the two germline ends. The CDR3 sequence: CASSLGAGLAYEQYV. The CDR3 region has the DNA TGTGCCAGCAGCTTAGGCGCGGGGTTGGCCTACGAGCAGTACGTC.

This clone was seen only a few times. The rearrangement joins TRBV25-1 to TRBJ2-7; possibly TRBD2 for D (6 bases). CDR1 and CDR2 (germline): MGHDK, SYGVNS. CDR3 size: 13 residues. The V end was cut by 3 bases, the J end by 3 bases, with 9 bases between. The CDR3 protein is CASSEGGHYEQYF. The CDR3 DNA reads TGTGCCAGCAGTGAGGGGGGTCACTACGAGCAGTACTTC.

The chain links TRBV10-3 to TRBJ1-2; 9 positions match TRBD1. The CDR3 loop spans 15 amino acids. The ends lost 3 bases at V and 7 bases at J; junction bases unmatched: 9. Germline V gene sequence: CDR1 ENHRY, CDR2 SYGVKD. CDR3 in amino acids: CAISDWRGTGIGYTF. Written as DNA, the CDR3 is TGTGCCATCAGTGATTGGCGCGGGACAGGGATTGGCTACACCTTC.

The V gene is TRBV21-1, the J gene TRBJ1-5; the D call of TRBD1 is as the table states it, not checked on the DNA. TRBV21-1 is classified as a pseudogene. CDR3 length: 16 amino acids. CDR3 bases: TGTGCCAGCAGCAAAGAACTTTGGGCAGTTAATCAGCCCCAGCATTTT. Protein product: CASSKELWAVNQPQHF.

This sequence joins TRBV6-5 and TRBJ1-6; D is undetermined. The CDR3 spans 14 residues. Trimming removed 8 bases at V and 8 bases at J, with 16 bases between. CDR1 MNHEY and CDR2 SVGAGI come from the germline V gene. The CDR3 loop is CASHSGPAYSPLHF. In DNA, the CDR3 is TGTGCCAGCCATTCCGGTCCCGCTTATTCACCCCTCCACTTT.

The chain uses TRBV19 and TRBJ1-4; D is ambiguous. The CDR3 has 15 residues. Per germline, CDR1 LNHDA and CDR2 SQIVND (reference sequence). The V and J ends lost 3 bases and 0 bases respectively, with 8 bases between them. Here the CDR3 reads CASSISGATNEKLFF. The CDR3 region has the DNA TGTGCCAGTAGTATCTCCGGTGCAACTAATGAAAAACTGTTTTTT.

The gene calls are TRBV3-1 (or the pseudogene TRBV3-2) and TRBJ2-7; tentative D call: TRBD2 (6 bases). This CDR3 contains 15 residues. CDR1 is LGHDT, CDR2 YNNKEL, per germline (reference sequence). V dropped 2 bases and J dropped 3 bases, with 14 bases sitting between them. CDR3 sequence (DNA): TGTGCCAGCAGCCAAACTGGAGGGTCCCGCTACGAGCAGTACGTC. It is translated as CASSQTGGSRYEQYV.

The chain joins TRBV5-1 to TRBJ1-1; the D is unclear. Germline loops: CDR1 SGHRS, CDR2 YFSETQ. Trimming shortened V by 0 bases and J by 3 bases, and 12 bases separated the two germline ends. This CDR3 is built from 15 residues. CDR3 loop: CASSLDSYRDTEAFF. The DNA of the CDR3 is TGCGCCAGCAGCTTGGACTCGTACCGCGACACTGAAGCTTTCTTT. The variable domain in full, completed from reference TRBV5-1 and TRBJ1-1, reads KAGVTQTPRYLIKTRGQQVTLSCSPISGHRSVSWYQQTPGQGLQFLFEYFSETQRNKGNFPGRFSGRQFSNSRSEMNVSTLELGDSALYLCASSLDSYRDTEAFFGQGTRLTVV.

Here the CDR3 DNA reads TGTGCCGGGGGACAGAATAGCAATCAGCCCCAGCATTTT. Translated: CAGGQNSNQPQHF. The chain couples TRBV19 to TRBJ1-5; 7 nucleotides line up with TRBD1. Per the germline V gene, CDR1 is LNHDA and CDR2 is SQIVND (reference sequence). The J segment lost 0 bases and the V segment lost 11 bases, leaving 4 bases of the junction unmatched. The length of the CDR3 is 13 residues.

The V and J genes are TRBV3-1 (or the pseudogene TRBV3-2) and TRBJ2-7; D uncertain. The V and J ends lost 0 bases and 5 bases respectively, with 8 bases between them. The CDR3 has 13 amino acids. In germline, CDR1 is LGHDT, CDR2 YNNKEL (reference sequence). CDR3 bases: TGTGCCAGCAGCCAAGATCACCGGGACGAGCAGTACTTC. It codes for CASSQDHRDEQYF.

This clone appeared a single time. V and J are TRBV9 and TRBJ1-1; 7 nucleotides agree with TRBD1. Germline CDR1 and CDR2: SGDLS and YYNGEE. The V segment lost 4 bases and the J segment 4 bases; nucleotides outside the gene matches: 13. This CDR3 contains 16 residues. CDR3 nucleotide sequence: TGTGCCAGCAGCTACATCAGGGGGTCTTTTATCACTGAAGCTTTCTTT. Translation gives CASSYIRGSFITEAFF.

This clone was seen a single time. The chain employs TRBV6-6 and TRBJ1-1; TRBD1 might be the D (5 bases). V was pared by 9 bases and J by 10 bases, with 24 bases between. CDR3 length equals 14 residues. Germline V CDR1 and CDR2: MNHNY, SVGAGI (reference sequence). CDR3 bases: TGTGCCAGTTATAGGGGATCCGATATATTAGGAGCTTTCTTT. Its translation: CASYRGSDILGAFF.

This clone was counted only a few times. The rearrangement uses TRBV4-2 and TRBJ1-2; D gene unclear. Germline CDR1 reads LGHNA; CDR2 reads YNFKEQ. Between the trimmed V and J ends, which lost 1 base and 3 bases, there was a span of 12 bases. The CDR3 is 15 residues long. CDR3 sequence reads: CASSQVTQGDYGYTF. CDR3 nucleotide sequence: TGTGCCAGCAGCCAAGTAACTCAAGGAGACTATGGCTACACCTTC.

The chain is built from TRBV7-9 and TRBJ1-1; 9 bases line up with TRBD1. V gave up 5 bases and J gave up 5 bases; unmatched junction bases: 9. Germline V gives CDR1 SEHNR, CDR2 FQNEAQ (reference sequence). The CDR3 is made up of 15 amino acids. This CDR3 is CASSQIRDRGTEAFF. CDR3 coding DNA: TGTGCCAGCAGCCAGATCCGCGACAGGGGGACTGAAGCTTTCTTT.

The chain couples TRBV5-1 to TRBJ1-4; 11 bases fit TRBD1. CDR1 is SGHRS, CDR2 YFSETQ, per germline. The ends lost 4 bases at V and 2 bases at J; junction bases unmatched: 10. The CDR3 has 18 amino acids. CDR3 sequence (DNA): TGCGCCAGCAGCCCCCTGGGGGGGACAGGGGGGACTAATGAAAAACTGTTTTTT. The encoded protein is CASSPLGGTGGTNEKLFF.

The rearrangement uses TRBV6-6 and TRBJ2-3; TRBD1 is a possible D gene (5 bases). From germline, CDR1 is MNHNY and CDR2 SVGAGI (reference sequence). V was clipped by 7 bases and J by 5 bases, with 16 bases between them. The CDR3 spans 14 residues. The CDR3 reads CASTLGPQGDTQYF. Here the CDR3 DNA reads TGTGCCAGCACCCTGGGGCCCCAGGGAGATACGCAGTATTTT.

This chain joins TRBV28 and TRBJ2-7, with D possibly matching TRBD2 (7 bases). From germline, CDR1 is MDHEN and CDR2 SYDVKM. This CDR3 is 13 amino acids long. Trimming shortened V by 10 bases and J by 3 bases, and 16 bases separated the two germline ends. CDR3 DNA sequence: TGTGCCACGAGGGGGGGCGGCCTCTACGAGCAGTACGTC. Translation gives CATRGGGLYEQYV.